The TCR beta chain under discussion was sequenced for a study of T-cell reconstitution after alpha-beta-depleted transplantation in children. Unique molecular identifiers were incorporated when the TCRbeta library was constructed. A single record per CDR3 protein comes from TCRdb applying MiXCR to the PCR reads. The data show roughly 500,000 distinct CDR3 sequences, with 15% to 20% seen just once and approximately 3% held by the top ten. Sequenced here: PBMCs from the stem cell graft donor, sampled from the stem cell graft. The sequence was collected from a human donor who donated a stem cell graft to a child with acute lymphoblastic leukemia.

CDR3 residues: CASSHRRQETTEAFF. The CDR3 DNA reads as TGCGCCAGCAGCCACCGCCGACAGGAGACCACTGAAGCTTTCTTT. This chain joins TRBV5-1 and TRBJ1-1; possibly TRBD1 for D (6 bases). This CDR3 region has 15 residues. Germline loops: CDR1 SGHRS, CDR2 YFSETQ. V was clipped by 4 bases and J by 4 bases, with 17 bases between them.